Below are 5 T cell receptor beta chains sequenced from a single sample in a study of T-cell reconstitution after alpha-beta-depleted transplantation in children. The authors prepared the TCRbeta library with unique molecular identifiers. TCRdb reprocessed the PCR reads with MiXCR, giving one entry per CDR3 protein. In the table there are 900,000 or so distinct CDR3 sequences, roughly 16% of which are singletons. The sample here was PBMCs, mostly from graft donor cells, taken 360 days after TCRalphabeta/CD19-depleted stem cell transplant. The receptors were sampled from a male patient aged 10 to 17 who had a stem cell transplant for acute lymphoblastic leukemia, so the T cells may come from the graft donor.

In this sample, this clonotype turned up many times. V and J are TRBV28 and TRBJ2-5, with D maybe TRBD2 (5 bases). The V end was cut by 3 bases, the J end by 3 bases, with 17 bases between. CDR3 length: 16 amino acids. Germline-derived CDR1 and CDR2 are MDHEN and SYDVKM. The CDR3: CASSFFGDEAKETQYF. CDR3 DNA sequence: TGTGCCAGCAGTTTCTTCGGGGATGAAGCCAAAGAGACCCAGTACTTC.

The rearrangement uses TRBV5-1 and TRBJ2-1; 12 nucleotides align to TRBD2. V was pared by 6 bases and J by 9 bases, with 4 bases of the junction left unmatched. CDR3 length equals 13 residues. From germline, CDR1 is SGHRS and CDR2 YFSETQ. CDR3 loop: CASKLAGGSEQFF. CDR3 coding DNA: TGCGCCAGCAAGCTAGCGGGAGGGTCTGAGCAGTTCTTC. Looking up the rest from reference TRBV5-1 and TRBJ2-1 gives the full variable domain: KAGVTQTPRYLIKTRGQQVTLSCSPISGHRSVSWYQQTPGQGLQFLFEYFSETQRNKGNFPGRFSGRQFSNSRSEMNVSTLELGDSALYLCASKLAGGSEQFFGPGTRLTVL.

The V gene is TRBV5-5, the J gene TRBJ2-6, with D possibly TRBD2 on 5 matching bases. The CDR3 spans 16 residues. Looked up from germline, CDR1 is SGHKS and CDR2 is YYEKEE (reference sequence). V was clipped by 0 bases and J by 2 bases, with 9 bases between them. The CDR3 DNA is TGTGCCAGCAGCTTGGAGGCGGGTACTGGGGCCAACGTCCTGACTTTC. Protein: CASSLEAGTGANVLTF.

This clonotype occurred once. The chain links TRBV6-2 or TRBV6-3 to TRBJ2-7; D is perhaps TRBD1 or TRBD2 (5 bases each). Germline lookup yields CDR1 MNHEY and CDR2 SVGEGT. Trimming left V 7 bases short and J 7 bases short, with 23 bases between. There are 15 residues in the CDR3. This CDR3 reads CASTGYQGPSGEQYF. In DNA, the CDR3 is TGTGCCAGCACTGGTTACCAGGGCCCCTCGGGGGAGCAGTACTTC.

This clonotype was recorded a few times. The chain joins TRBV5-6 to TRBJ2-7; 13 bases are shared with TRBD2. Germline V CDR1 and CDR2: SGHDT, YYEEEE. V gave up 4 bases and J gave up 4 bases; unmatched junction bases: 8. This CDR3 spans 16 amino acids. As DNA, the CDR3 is TGTGCCAGCAGCCGCACACTAGCGGGAGGGCCGTACGAGCAGTACTTC. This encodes CASSRTLAGGPYEQYF.